This T cell receptor beta chain was sequenced for a study of blood T cell repertoires in COVID-19. TCRdb's table, derived via immunoSEQ multiplex PCR, lists solely in-frame clones and lacks some. Of around 330,000 clones detected, 87% appear once; the ten largest clones hold about 8.9%. The cohort comprised adults aged about 18 to 100 years residing in 20 to 30 US areas. The CDR3 has 14 residues. Trimming took off 0 bases at V and 4 bases at J, with 8 bases between the two ends. Germline CDR1 is LNHNV and CDR2 is YYDKDF (reference sequence). This TCR was sampled from a woman younger than 35 who had recovered from COVID-19. This chain links TRBV15 with TRBJ2-3, with no clear D. Material for sequencing was PBMCs or T cells enriched from blood (not recorded which). The CDR3 region has the DNA TGTGCCACCAGCAGAGAGGCCCTCTCAGATACGCAGTATTTT. It yields the protein CATSREALSDTQYF.